This T cell receptor beta chain was profiled in a study of blood T cell repertoires in COVID-19 (dated by TCRdb to 2019 to 2021). For the wider study: Collaborator samples came from the United States, Italy and Spain and covered acute and convalescent phases of COVID-19. The material from the prospective study consisted of cDNA or gDNA derived from T cells, B-cell-depleted T cells, or PBMCs. Deeply sampled blood TCRbeta repertoires from subjects exposed to, actively infected with, or recovered from COVID-19 were included in the dataset. A freely available public database, intended as a resource for researchers studying the immune response to SARS-CoV-2, is where the repertoires were released. The samples were drawn from the first 160 participants of the ongoing ImmuneRACE study and from 950 to 1,500 subjects provided by 6 global collaborators. A de-identified subject ID, COVID-19 status, age in years and sex were almost always included in the sample metadata. Where available, HLA class I and class II types were obtained from metadata supplied by the sample provider rather than from assay-based typing.

The immunoSEQ Assay, a bias-controlled multiplex PCR, was used to amplify TCRbeta CDR3 regions from genomic DNA. As for the original processing: The number of nucleated cells in each sample was estimated from the amplification of reference gene primers within the assay. To quantify the absolute abundance of each unique TCRbeta CDR3 rearrangement, sequence reads were collapsed and filtered. For each sample, productive Simpson clonality was calculated by taking the square root of Simpson's diversity index across productive rearrangements. In its TCRdb copy, this immuneACCESS table keeps in-frame sequences only and misses some clones. Where compared with another copy, unresolved V genes explain less than half of these, and the others have no known cause. Clonal size and the V and J genes are those of that table, whereas D and trimming came from the DNA. Counted in this sample were fewer than 300,000 clones; 80% to 90% of them appeared once. Of the sample, 3.5% to 4.5% falls within the top ten clones.

Worth noting for this clone: The target of this receptor is not known. No qualities accompany the bases; no much larger clone lies one base away.

Summary of the overall study and its limitations: The quantity of clinical and demographic metadata differed by source and by participant and was supplied without curation.

Participants in the prospective study were aged about 18 to 95 years, lived in over 20 United States geographic areas, and enrolled through a virtual design. Cohort assignment in the prospective study relied on participant-reported clinical history from a screening survey and a study questionnaire. Recovered participants in ImmuneRACE Cohort 3 were defined by two consecutive negative NP/OP PCR tests, clearance by a healthcare professional, or resolution of symptoms. In the prospective study, mobile phlebotomists collected whole blood, serum and a nasopharyngeal or oropharyngeal swab from each participant. Prospective study participants could optionally give additional blood draws and questionnaires over an approximately two-month period. Before DNA extraction, blood samples from the prospective study were shipped at room temperature or frozen. Source material: PBMCs or T cells enriched from blood (not recorded which). The origin of this receptor is a woman in her 30s who had recovered from COVID-19.

The sequenced DNA is TGTGCCAGCAGGGTTAGCGGGAGTTTAGATACGCAGTATTTT. It encodes CASRVSGSLDTQYF. This chain is built from TRBV28 and TRBJ2-3, with 9 junctional bases fitting TRBD2. There are 14 amino acids in the CDR3, from cysteine to phenylalanine inclusive. CDR3 DNA is the only sequence kept; it has 42 bases, read in frame from the first base. Via the germline V gene, CDR1 is MDHEN and CDR2 SYDVKM. The germline V and J ends show losses of 6 bases and 5 bases respectively, and no gene match explains 6 bases of the junction.